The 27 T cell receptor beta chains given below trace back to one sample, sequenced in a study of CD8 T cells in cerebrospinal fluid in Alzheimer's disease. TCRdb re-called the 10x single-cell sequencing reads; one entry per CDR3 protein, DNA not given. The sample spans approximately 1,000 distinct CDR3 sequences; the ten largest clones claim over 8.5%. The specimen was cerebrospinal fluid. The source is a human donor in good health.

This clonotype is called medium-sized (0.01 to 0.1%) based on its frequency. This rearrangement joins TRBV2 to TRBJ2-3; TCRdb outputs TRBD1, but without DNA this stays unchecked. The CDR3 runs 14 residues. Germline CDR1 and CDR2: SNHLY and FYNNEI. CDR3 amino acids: CASQAGIRTDTQYF.

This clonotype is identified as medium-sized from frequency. The CDR3 protein is CASGGQGAGFYGYTF. The chain combines TRBV2 with TRBJ1-2; the TCRdb call, TRBD1, lacks DNA for checking. The CDR3 is made up of 15 amino acids. Germline V CDR1 and CDR2: SNHLY, FYNNEI.

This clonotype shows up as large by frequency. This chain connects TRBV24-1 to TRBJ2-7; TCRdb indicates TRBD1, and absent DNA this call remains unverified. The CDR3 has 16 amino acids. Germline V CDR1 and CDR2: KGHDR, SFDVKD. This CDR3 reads CATSDTQDRRVNEQYF.

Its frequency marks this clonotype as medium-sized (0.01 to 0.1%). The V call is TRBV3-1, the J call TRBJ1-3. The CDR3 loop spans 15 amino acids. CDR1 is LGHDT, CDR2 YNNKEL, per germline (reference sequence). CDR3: CASSQGTGTPNTIYF.

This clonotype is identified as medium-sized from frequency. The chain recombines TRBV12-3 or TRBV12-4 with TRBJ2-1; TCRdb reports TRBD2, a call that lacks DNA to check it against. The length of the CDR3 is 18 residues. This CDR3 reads CASSLSGPRGLASDEQFF.

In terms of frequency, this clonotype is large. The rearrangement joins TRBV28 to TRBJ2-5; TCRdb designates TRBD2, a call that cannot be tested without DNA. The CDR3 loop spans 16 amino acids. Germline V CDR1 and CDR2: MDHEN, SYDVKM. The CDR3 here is CASSKGVGLTQETQYF.

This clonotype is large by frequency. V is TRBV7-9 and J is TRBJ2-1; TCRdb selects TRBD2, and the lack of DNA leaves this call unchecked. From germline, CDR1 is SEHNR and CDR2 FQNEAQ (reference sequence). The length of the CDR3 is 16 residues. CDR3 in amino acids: CASSLGSSGRGYEQFF.

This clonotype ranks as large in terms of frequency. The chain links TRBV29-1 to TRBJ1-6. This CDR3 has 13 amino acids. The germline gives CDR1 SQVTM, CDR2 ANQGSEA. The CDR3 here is CSVAQAANSPLHF.

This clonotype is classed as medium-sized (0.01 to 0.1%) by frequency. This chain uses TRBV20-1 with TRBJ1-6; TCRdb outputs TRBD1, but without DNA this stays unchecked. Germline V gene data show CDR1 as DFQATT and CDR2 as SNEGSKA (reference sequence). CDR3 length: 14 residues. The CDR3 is CSARPGQSNSPLHF.

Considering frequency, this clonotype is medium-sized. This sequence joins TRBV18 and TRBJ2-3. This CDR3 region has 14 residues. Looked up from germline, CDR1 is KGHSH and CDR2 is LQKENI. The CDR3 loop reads CASSPPGVTDTQYF.

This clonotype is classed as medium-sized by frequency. The CDR3 spells CASSEITEAFF. This rearrangement joins TRBV2 to TRBJ1-1. The germline V gene has CDR1 SNHLY and CDR2 FYNNEI. The CDR3 extends over 11 amino acids. Variable domain in full (rest from reference TRBV2 and TRBJ1-1): EPEVTQTPSHQVTQMGQEVILRCVPISNHLYFYWYRQILGQKVEFLVSFYNNEISEKSEIFDDQFSVERPDGSNFTLKIRSTKLEDSAMYFCASSEITEAFFGQGTRLTVV.

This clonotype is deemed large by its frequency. The CDR3 sequence: CASSLGLAGDEQYF. This chain connects TRBV7-3 to TRBJ2-7; TCRdb designates TRBD2, a call that cannot be tested without DNA. Germline CDR1 is SGHTA and CDR2 is FQGTGA. The CDR3 spans 14 residues.

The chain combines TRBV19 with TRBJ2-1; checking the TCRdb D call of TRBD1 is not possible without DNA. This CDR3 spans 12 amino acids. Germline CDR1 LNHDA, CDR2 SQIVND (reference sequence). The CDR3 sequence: CASRERDREQFF.

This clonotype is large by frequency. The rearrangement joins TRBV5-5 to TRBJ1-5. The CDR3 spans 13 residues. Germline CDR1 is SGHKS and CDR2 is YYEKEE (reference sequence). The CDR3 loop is CASSLHKEQPQHF. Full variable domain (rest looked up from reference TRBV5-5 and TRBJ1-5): DAGVTQSPTHLIKTRGQQVTLRCSPISGHKSVSWYQQVLGQGPQFIFQYYEKEERGRGNFPDRFSARQFPNYSSELNVNALLLGDSALYLCASSLHKEQPQHFGDGTRLSIL.

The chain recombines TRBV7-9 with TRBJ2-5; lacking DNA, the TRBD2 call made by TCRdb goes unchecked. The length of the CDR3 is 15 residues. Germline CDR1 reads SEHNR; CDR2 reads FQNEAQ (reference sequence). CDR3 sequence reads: CASSPAAGGQETQYF.

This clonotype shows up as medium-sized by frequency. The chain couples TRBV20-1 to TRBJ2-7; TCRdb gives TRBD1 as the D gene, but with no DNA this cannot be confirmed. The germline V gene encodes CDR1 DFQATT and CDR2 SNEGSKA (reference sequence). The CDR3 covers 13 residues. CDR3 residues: CSARDPGVYEQYF.

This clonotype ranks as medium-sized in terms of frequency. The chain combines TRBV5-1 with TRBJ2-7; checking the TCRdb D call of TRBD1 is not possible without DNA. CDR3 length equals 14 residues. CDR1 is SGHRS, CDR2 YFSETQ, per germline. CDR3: CASRGTGGLHEQYF.

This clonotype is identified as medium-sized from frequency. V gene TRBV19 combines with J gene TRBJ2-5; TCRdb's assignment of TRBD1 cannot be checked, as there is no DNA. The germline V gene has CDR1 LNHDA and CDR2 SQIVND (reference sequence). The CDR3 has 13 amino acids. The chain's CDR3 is CASSIRGSETQYF.

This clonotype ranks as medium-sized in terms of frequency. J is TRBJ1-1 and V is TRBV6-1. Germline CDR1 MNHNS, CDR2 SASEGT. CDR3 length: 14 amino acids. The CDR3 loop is CASSELHGLYEAFF.

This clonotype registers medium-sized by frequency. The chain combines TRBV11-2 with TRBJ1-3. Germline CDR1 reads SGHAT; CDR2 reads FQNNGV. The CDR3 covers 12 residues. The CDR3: CASSFQGNTIYF.

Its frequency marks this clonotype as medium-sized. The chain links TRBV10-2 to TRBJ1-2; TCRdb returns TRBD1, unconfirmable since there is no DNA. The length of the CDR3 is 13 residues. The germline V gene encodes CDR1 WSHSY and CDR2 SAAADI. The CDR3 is CATTPGQGDGYTF.

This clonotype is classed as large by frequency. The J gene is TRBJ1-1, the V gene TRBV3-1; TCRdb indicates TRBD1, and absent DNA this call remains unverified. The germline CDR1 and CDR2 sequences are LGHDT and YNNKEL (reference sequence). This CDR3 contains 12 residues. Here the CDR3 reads CASSYRGTEAFF.

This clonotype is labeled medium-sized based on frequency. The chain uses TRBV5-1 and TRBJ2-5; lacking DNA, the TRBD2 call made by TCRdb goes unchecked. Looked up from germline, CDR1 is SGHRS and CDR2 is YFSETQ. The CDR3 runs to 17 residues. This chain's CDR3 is CASSLGLAGGIQETQYF.

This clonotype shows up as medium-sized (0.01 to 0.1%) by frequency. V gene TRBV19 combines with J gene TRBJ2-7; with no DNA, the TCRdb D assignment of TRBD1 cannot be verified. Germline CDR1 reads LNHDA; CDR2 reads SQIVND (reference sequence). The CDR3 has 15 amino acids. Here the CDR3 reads CASSTRQGGTYEQYF.

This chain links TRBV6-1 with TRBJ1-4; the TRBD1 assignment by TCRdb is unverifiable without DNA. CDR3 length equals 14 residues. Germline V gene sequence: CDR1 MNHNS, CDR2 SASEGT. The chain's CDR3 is CASSEGGWSEKLFF.

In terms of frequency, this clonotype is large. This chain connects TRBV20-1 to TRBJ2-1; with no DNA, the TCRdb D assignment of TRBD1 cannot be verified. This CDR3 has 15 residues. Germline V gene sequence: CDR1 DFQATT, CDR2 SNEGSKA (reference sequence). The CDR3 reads CSARDRGDGYNEQFF.

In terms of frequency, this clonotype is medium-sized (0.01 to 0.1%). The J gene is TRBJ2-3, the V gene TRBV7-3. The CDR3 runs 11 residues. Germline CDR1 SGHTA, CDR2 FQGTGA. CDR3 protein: CASSQGDTQYF.